This T cell receptor (beta chain) is drawn from a study of cytomegalovirus exposure and HLA in healthy donors. General observations from the study: Excluded were some V segments that proved indistinguishable, including TRBV6-2 and TRBV6-3. In a later analysis, a missense DCLRE1C variant was linked to TCR beta V- and J-gene trimming.

PCR used 60 Vbeta primers and 13 Jbeta primers. TCRdb keeps only in-frame clones here, not all; method: immunoSEQ multiplex PCR. Here the sample spans 100,000 to 150,000 clones, roughly 71% being singletons. Comment on this clone: What it binds is unknown.

The germline gives CDR1 SNHLY, CDR2 FYNNEI. The ends lost 4 bases at V and 4 bases at J; junction bases unmatched: 4. CDR3 size: 14 residues. This sequence originates from a woman in her forties or fifties in good health and CMV-seropositive. V and J are TRBV2 and TRBJ1-2, with 9 bases matching TRBD1. The sample comprised PBMCs. The CDR3 here is CASSGVGQGYGYTF. The CDR3 region has the DNA TGTGCCAGCAGTGGGGTGGGACAGGGCTATGGCTACACCTTC. Complete variable domain (other parts from reference TRBV2 and TRBJ1-2): EPEVTQTPSHQVTQMGQEVILRCVPISNHLYFYWYRQILGQKVEFLVSFYNNEISEKSEIFDDQFSVERPDGSNFTLKIRSTKLEDSAMYFCASSGVGQGYGYTFGSGTRLTVV.